Each of the 10 T cell receptor beta chains below was sequenced from the same sample in a study of naive and memory T cell subsets. Study conclusions and caveats: Possibly reflecting memory cells re-expressing CD45RA, a few larger clonotypes occurred in naive repertoires, especially CD8.

Both TRBC1 and TRBC2 were covered by a beta constant-region primer of two equimolar oligonucleotides. The ligated cDNA underwent four PCR rounds using SP2 and nested alpha and beta constant-region primers. A single record per CDR3 protein comes from TCRdb applying MiXCR to the UMI-ligation and nested PCR reads. The repertoire holds fewer than 150,000 distinct CDR3 sequences, with about a fifth as singletons. Their antigens are not known. The sample comprised naive CD8+ T cells from blood. The receptors originated from a human donor in good health.

V and J are TRBV4-1 and TRBJ2-7; 9 nucleotides match TRBD2. From germline, CDR1 is MGHRA and CDR2 YSYEKL. The V segment lost 1 base and the J segment 6 bases; nucleotides outside the gene matches: 10. The CDR3 covers 16 residues. The CDR3 here is CASSQVIGLAGSEQYF. DNA of the CDR3: TGCGCCAGCAGCCAAGTGATAGGGCTAGCGGGATCCGAGCAGTACTTC.

The chain links TRBV19 to TRBJ1-2; no firm D call. The CDR3 covers 16 residues. Looked up from germline, CDR1 is LNHDA and CDR2 is SQIVND (reference sequence). V lost 2 bases and J 3 bases, leaving 16 bases between the germline ends. CDR3 in DNA: TGTGCCAGTAGTATATCGGGGATGGATCGGGACTATGGCTACACCTTC. It yields the protein CASSISGMDRDYGYTF. Together with reference TRBV19 and TRBJ1-2, the CDR3 gives the full variable domain: DGGITQSPKYLFRKEGQNVTLSCEQNLNHDAMYWYRQDPGQGLRLIYYSQIVNDFQKGDIAEGYSVSREKKESFPLTVTSAQKNPTAFYLCASSISGMDRDYGYTFGSGTRLTVV.

V is TRBV20-1 and J is TRBJ2-7; no clear D gene. This CDR3 is built from 13 residues. V was shortened by 3 bases and J by 3 bases, with 12 bases between the two germline ends. Germline V gives CDR1 DFQATT, CDR2 SNEGSKA (reference sequence). CDR3 DNA: TGCAGTGCTAGGGTCAGGAATTACTACGAGCAGTACTTC. This gives the protein CSARVRNYYEQYF.

The V gene is TRBV27, the J gene TRBJ2-7; D is possibly TRBD1 (6 bases). V was cut by 5 bases and J by 7 bases, with 18 bases left in between. Germline assignment: CDR1 MNHEY and CDR2 SMNVEV (reference sequence). The CDR3 runs 14 residues. The CDR3 region has the DNA TGTGCCAGCAGTAAACAGGGTTTAGGGCATGAGCAGTACTTC. The encoded protein is CASSKQGLGHEQYF.

The sample holds a few counts of this clonotype. The rearrangement joins TRBV20-1 to TRBJ2-7; D is possibly TRBD2 (6 bases). Looked up from germline, CDR1 is DFQATT and CDR2 is SNEGSKA (reference sequence). The length of the CDR3 is 14 residues. Trimming left V 4 bases short and J 2 bases short, with 15 bases between. This CDR3 is CSATPGESPYEQYF. The CDR3 DNA reads as TGCAGTGCTACCCCGGGGGAGTCCCCCTACGAGCAGTACTTC.

The chain has TRBV20-1 and TRBJ2-5; no clear D gene. V was pared by 4 bases and J by 5 bases, with 11 bases between. In germline, CDR1 is DFQATT, CDR2 SNEGSKA (reference sequence). The CDR3 covers 12 residues. DNA for the CDR3: TGCAGTGCTATCGGCCCGTGGGAGACCCAGTACTTC. Translated, it gives CSAIGPWETQYF.

This chain uses TRBV7-9 with TRBJ1-4; no firm D call. The germline V gene has CDR1 SEHNR and CDR2 FQNEAQ (reference sequence). Trimming left V 6 bases short and J 4 bases short, with 6 bases between. The CDR3 loop spans 12 amino acids. In DNA, the CDR3 is TGTGCCAGCAGAGCCGATAATGAAAAACTGTTTTTT. Its translation is CASRADNEKLFF. Full variable domain (rest looked up from reference TRBV7-9 and TRBJ1-4): DTGVSQNPRHKITKRGQNVTFRCDPISEHNRLYWYRQTLGQGPEFLTYFQNEAQLEKSRLLSDRFSAERPKGSFSTLEIQRTEQGDSAMYLCASRADNEKLFFGSGTQLSVL.

This clonotype has more than one count but fewer than ten. This sequence joins TRBV4-1 and TRBJ2-5; TRBD2 agrees at 7 bases. The length of the CDR3 is 16 residues. Germline CDR1 and CDR2: MGHRA and YSYEKL. Trimming cost V 0 bases and J 1 base; bases outside gene matches: 5. This chain's CDR3 is CASSQDQSGIQETQYF. The CDR3 DNA reads TGCGCCAGCAGCCAAGATCAAAGCGGGATCCAAGAGACCCAGTACTTC.

This clonotype came up once. The gene calls are TRBV11-2 and TRBJ1-3; D unclear. V lost 3 bases, J lost 4 bases, and 13 bases lay in between. The V gene's germline CDR1 is SGHAT and CDR2 FQNNGV. There are 15 residues in the CDR3. The CDR3 loop is CASSLLLGAGNTIYF. As DNA, the CDR3 is TGTGCCAGCAGCTTGCTGCTCGGTGCAGGAAACACCATATATTTT.

The V and J genes are TRBV6-1 and TRBJ2-4; TRBD1 matches 7 bases. Germline V gene data show CDR1 as MNHNS and CDR2 as SASEGT. The CDR3 is 14 residues long. V gave up 4 bases and J gave up 7 bases; unmatched junction bases: 7. The CDR3 DNA sequence: TGTGCCAGCAGTGCGCCAGGGGGTTTTAACATTCAGTACTTC. This sequence encodes CASSAPGGFNIQYF.